This T cell receptor (beta chain) is drawn from a study of cytomegalovirus exposure and HLA in healthy donors. Across the whole study: In a previous analysis, 100 million to 140 million unique TCR beta sequences were found from 170 million or so T cells. Study-wide results and limits: TCR beta chains numbering roughly 150 were designated cytomegalovirus-associated.

PCR was performed using 60 Vbeta and 13 Jbeta primers. The assay was immunoSEQ multiplex PCR, and TCRdb's table has in-frame clones only and misses some. The top ten clones hold approximately 6.7% of a sample with roughly 170,000 clones, 80% of them seen once. J was trimmed by 8 bases and V by 4 bases; bases with no gene match: 2. Germline-derived CDR1 and CDR2 are SQVTM and ANQGSEA. The CDR3 totals 12 residues. In this sample, this clone turned up a few times. Its antigen is as yet unknown. This receptor was taken from a man younger than 40 in good health and CMV-seropositive. The rearrangement joins TRBV29-1 to TRBJ2-1; the match to TRBD2 covers 10 bases. The specimen sequenced was PBMCs. The CDR3 region has the DNA TGCAGCGTTGGTACTAGCGGGGATGAGCAGTTCTTC. Translated: CSVGTSGDEQFF.